This is a list of T cell receptor beta chains from one sample in a study of cytomegalovirus exposure and HLA in healthy donors. TCRdb keeps only in-frame clones here, not all; method: immunoSEQ multiplex PCR. Of 75,000 to 100,000 clones in the sample, around 77% are singletons; the top ten hold less than 9.5%. Sequenced sample: PBMCs. The receptors were sampled from a man aged 25-45 years in good health and CMV-seronegative. The CDR3 runs from the conserved cysteine through the conserved F or W. D genes are given only for firm matches. Size values are once, few and many counts, or a class for expanded clones, and some rows have none.

clone_size	v_call	d_call	j_call	cdr3_nt	cdr3_aa
NA	TRBV4-2	TRBD1	TRBJ1-2	TGTGCCAGCAGCCCGGGACAGGACTATGGCTACACCTTC	CASSPGQDYGYTF
NA	TRBV5-1	TRBD2	TRBJ2-3	TGCGCCAGCAGCTTAGTCGAAGTCGGCGGGGGGGCCGCAGATACGCAGTATTTT	CASSLVEVGGGAADTQYF
once	TRBV27	NA	TRBJ2-1	TGTGCCAGCAGTCCACAGGGCTACTACAATGAGCAGTTCTTC	CASSPQGYYNEQFF
NA	TRBV2	TRBD2	TRBJ2-7	TGTGCCAGCAGTGGCCTAGCGGGAGGTGAGCAGTACTTC	CASSGLAGGEQYF
NA	TRBV5-1	NA	TRBJ2-5	TGCGCCAGCAGCTTTTTTGAAGGGGATCAAGAGACCCAGTACTTC	CASSFFEGDQETQYF
NA	TRBV4-2	NA	TRBJ1-1	TGTGCCAGCAGCCAGCTCGGGAGGTCGTCGCGTGCTTTCTTT	CASSQLGRSSRAFF
NA	TRBV7-8	TRBD1	TRBJ1-2	TGTGCCAGCAGCGCGCGGACAGGGCGGGTCTATGGCTACACCTTC	CASSARTGRVYGYTF
NA	TRBV19	TRBD1	TRBJ1-6	TGTGCCAGTAGTACCTTCGGGACAGTTAATTCACCCCTCCACTTT	CASSTFGTVNSPLHF
NA	TRBV11-2	NA	TRBJ2-1	TGTGCCAGCAGCCGCCGACTAGACTTGCCTGAGCAGTTCTTC	CASSRRLDLPEQFF
few	TRBV5-1	TRBD1	TRBJ2-3	TGCGCCAGCAGCGCACAGGGGACAGATACGCAGTATTTT	CASSAQGTDTQYF
NA	TRBV28	NA	TRBJ2-7	TGTGCCAGCACCGTGGGGGGGCTGAAGGGAATACGGCTCTACGAGCAGTACTTC	CASTVGGLKGIRLYEQYF
few	TRBV6-1	NA	TRBJ1-1	TGTGCCAGCAGTGAAGTGGCAAAACACCTGAACACTGAAGCTTTCTTT	CASSEVAKHLNTEAFF
NA	TRBV19	TRBD1	TRBJ2-7	TGTGCCAGTAGCAAGGGGGCAGGGAGAGGCTACGAGCAGTACTTC	CASSKGAGRGYEQYF
NA	TRBV5-1	NA	TRBJ2-7	TGCGCCAGCAGCTTGTTGGTATCGGGCGAGCAGTACTTC	CASSLLVSGEQYF
few	TRBV30	NA	TRBJ1-4	TGTGCCTGGAAGGGGGGGGAGGGAAAACTGTTTTTT	CAWKGGEGKLFF
NA	TRBV10-2	NA	TRBJ1-5	TGCGCCAGCAAGGAAACTTGGGACTCCAGGGCTGATCAGCCCCAGCATTTT	CASKETWDSRADQPQHF
NA	TRBV7-2	NA	TRBJ2-1	TGTGCCAGCAGCTTAGGGACAGACCCCTCCAATGAGCAGTTCTTC	CASSLGTDPSNEQFF
NA	TRBV4-3	NA	TRBJ2-7	TGCGCCAGCAGCCAAGCCCTTAGGGCAGGGCAAGCCTACGAGCAGTACTTC	CASSQALRAGQAYEQYF
NA	TRBV27	TRBD1	TRBJ2-7	TGTGCCAGCAGTTTATCCAGGCAGGGGGCGGGCAAGCAGTACTTC	CASSLSRQGAGKQYF
NA	TRBV19	TRBD2	TRBJ2-3	TGTGCCAGTAGCGTCAGCGGGGGAACAGATACGCAGTATTTT	CASSVSGGTDTQYF
NA	TRBV4-1	NA	TRBJ2-3	TGCGCCAGCAGCCAATCTTCAGATACGCAGTATTTT	CASSQSSDTQYF
NA	TRBV19	TRBD1	TRBJ1-3	TGTGCCAGTAGAGCGACAGGGGCGAACACCATATATTTT	CASRATGANTIYF
NA	TRBV6-1	NA	TRBJ1-2	TGTGCCAGCAGTGAAGTGGGCAGGGGAGTATATGGCTACACCTTC	CASSEVGRGVYGYTF
NA	TRBV10-2	TRBD2	TRBJ2-7	TGCGCCAGCAGGCCTAGCGGGGGGGCGGTTGAGCAGTACTTC	CASRPSGGAVEQYF
NA	TRBV30	TRBD1	TRBJ2-1	TGTGCCTGGGTAACAGGGGATAGCTACAATGAGCAGTTCTTC	CAWVTGDSYNEQFF
NA	TRBV6-5	NA	TRBJ1-2	TGTGCCAGCAGTCCCATGGACAGCTATGGCTACACCTTC	CASSPMDSYGYTF
NA	TRBV30	NA	TRBJ2-7	TGTGCCTGGAGTGTACCTCAGGTCAGCTACGAGCAGTACTTC	CAWSVPQVSYEQYF
NA	TRBV19	NA	TRBJ2-1	TGTGCCAGTAGCAACCGAGGACAATCCCTCGTCTACAATGAGCAGTTCTTC	CASSNRGQSLVYNEQFF
once	TRBV7-9	TRBD2	TRBJ2-7	TGTGCCAGCAGCGAGAGCGGGGGGCCTGCCTACGAGCAGTACTTC	CASSESGGPAYEQYF
few	TRBV9	TRBD1	TRBJ1-5	TGTGCCAGCAGCGCGGCAGGGACAGGGGGACAGCCCCAGCATTTT	CASSAAGTGGQPQHF
NA	TRBV4-3	TRBD2	TRBJ2-1	TGCGCCAGCAGCCAAGGGATACCGGGACTAGCGGGGCTCTACAATGAGCAGTTCTTC	CASSQGIPGLAGLYNEQFF
NA	TRBV5-1	TRBD2	TRBJ2-1	TGCGCCAGCAGCTTGGTCGGGGGGAGAGACAATGAGCAGTTCTTC	CASSLVGGRDNEQFF
NA	TRBV7-9	NA	TRBJ2-1	TGTGCCAGCAGCTTAAGGTTAGCCACCAACAATGAGCAGTTCTTC	CASSLRLATNNEQFF
NA	TRBV11-2	NA	TRBJ2-2	TGTGCCAGCAGCTTAAGCGGCACCGGGGAGCTGTTTTTT	CASSLSGTGELFF
NA	TRBV7-2	TRBD2	TRBJ2-1	TGTGCCAGCAGCCGCGTGGGACTAGCGGGAAATGAGCAGTTCTTC	CASSRVGLAGNEQFF
NA	TRBV11-3	NA	TRBJ2-3	TGTGCCAGCAGCTTAGGGGGCGGATCAGATACGCAGTATTTT	CASSLGGGSDTQYF
NA	TRBV5-1	TRBD1	TRBJ1-4	TGCGCCAGCAGTGTGACAGGGGGAGGTCCGCAAAAACTGTTTTTT	CASSVTGGGPQKLFF
few	TRBV5-1	NA	TRBJ2-7	TGCGCCAGCAGTGTACAGGGTGCCCCCCACGAGCAGTACTTC	CASSVQGAPHEQYF
few	TRBV4-1	NA	TRBJ2-7	TGCGCCAGCAGCCAAGGCTCTTCCCCACGGGAGCAGTACTTC	CASSQGSSPREQYF
NA	TRBV30	NA	TRBJ1-2	TGTGCCTGGATTGGGGGGGCAAACTATGGCTACACCTTC	CAWIGGANYGYTF
NA	TRBV28	NA	TRBJ1-4	TGTGCCAGCAGAAACGGGGGAGGGAAGGGCGAAAAACTGTTTTTT	CASRNGGGKGEKLFF
NA	TRBV4-3	TRBD1	TRBJ1-4	TGCGCCAGCAGCCAAGGGACAGGGGGCGCGCGTGAAAAACTGTTTTTT	CASSQGTGGAREKLFF
few	TRBV18	TRBD2	TRBJ2-3	TGTGCCAGCTCACCAAAGATAGGACTAGCGGTAACAGATACGCAGTATTTT	CASSPKIGLAVTDTQYF
NA	TRBV7-6	NA	TRBJ2-7	TGTGCCAGCAGCCCAGCAGGCCAGACCTACGAGCAGTACTTC	CASSPAGQTYEQYF
few	TRBV7-8	NA	TRBJ1-4	TGTGCCAGCAGCTTATCGGGGGTGACTAATGAAAAACTGTTTTTT	CASSLSGVTNEKLFF
once	TRBV5-1	TRBD1	TRBJ2-3	TGCGCCAGCAGCTTGACAGGGGGCGAGGATACGCAGTATTTT	CASSLTGGEDTQYF
NA	TRBV29-1	TRBD1	TRBJ2-7	TGCAGCGTTGAAAAGGGGGCAAGGGGCGAGCAGTACTTC	CSVEKGARGEQYF
NA	TRBV5-1	NA	TRBJ1-2	TGCGCCAGCAGCTTGGCGGGTGGCTACACCTTC	CASSLAGGYTF
NA	TRBV27	TRBD1	TRBJ1-2	TGTGCCAGCACCAAATCGCCTTGGGACAGGGTGAGCGGCTACACCTTC	CASTKSPWDRVSGYTF
NA	TRBV7-9	NA	TRBJ2-1	TGTTCCAGCAGCTTAGTCTCGGGGAGTCTGTTCTTC	CSSSLVSGSLFF
few	TRBV18	NA	TRBJ2-7	TGTGCCAGCTCACCAAACCCTAGCCCCTACGAGCAGTACTTC	CASSPNPSPYEQYF
NA	TRBV6-6	NA	TRBJ1-5	TGTGCCAGCAGTGGGAGATCCGGTCAGCCCCAGCATTTT	CASSGRSGQPQHF
NA	TRBV6-5	TRBD2	TRBJ2-7	TGTGCCAGCAGGATTCCGGGAGGCAGAGGCTACGAGCAGTACTTC	CASRIPGGRGYEQYF
NA	TRBV13	NA	TRBJ2-3	TGTGCCAGCAGCCAGAGGGCCCCCGGGATAGATACGCAGTATTTT	CASSQRAPGIDTQYF
NA	TRBV29-1	TRBD1	TRBJ2-7	TGCAGCGTTGACCGTGGACAGGGCTACGAGCAGTACTTC	CSVDRGQGYEQYF
NA	TRBV13	NA	TRBJ2-3	TGTGCCAGCAGCTTAGGGGGGAGGAGCACAGATACGCAGTATTTT	CASSLGGRSTDTQYF
NA	TRBV13	NA	TRBJ1-3	TGTGCCAGCAGCTTACAGTCGGGAAACACCATATATTTT	CASSLQSGNTIYF
once	TRBV6-5	TRBD1	TRBJ1-4	TGTGCCAGCAGCCACAGGGGGCCAGGTGAAAAACTGTTTTTT	CASSHRGPGEKLFF
NA	TRBV29-1	TRBD1	TRBJ1-2	TGCAGCGCAGGTGCCGGGACAGGGAATAACGGCTACACCTTC	CSAGAGTGNNGYTF
NA	TRBV5-1	NA	TRBJ2-2	TGCGCCAGCAGCCCCCCGGAGGGGCGAAGCACCGGGGAGCTGTTTTTT	CASSPPEGRSTGELFF